This T cell receptor beta chain was observed in a study of shared clonotypes between healthy human individuals. TCRdb keeps only in-frame clones here, not all; method: immunoSEQ multiplex PCR. The sample includes roughly 1,100,000 clones, about 75% of them seen just once. The TCR was taken from a man in his late teens or twenties in good health. The sample comprised memory CD4+ T cells sorted from blood. Subset defined: CD45RA-negative fraction.

This CDR3 is CAWSSTGALKSPLHF. The CDR3 nucleotides read TGTGCCTGGAGTAGTACCGGGGCCCTGAAGTCCCCCCTCCACTTT. The chain is built from TRBV30 and TRBJ1-6; D might be TRBD1 (5 bases). V lost 2 bases and J lost 13, with 21 bases in between. CDR3 size: 15 residues. In germline, CDR1 is GTSNPN, CDR2 SVGIG (reference sequence).